This TCR beta chain is from a study of cytomegalovirus exposure and HLA in healthy donors. Study overall: From donors who were HLA-typed, an early data release held 80 million to 85 million unique TCRs.

The CDR3 loop spans 16 amino acids. V was clipped by 3 bases and J by 7 bases, with 21 bases between them. Germline values: CDR1 KGHSH, CDR2 LQKENI. The primer mix had 60 Vbeta and 13 Jbeta primers. Here immunoSEQ multiplex PCR was the method, and the copy in TCRdb shows in-frame clones only, minus some. The sample lists approximately 140,000 clones; 70% to 80% were seen once. The TCR originated in a human donor in good health. The chain couples TRBV18 to TRBJ1-2, with a possible D match to TRBD1 (6 bases). The sequencing input was PBMCs. The CDR3 reads CASSPTRTDPRGGYTF. In nucleotides, the CDR3 is TGTGCCAGCTCACCTACCCGGACAGACCCTCGGGGTGGCTACACCTTC.